This is a list of T cell receptor beta chains from one sample in a study of blood T cell repertoires in COVID-19. Assay: immunoSEQ multiplex PCR; the TCRdb copy retains only in-frame clones and omits some. The data contain about 320,000 clones, about 87% of them singletons. Input material: PBMCs or T cells enriched from blood (not recorded which). Receptor source: a man between 25 and 39 years old who had recovered from COVID-19. The CDR3 runs from the conserved cysteine through the conserved F or W. Each record gives: V gene, CDR3 protein.

V: TRBV2; CDR3: CASSENSYNEQFF
V: TRBV7-8; CDR3: CASSLGAGQGSWPQHF
V: TRBV4-2; CDR3: CASSRRTSGGTGELFF
V: TRBV5-1; CDR3: CASSFTAGHSTDTQYF
V: TRBV21-1; CDR3: CASSKVRGRDQPQHF
V: TRBV5-6; CDR3: CASSLQGAGETQYF
V: TRBV5-1; CDR3: CASSFGGFNQPQHF
V: TRBV28; CDR3: CASSRTGARETQYF
V: TRBV10-1; CDR3: CASSERGPFSAEAFF
V: TRBV5-1; CDR3: CASSFSGGSDTQYF
V: TRBV18; CDR3: CASSRGTGPTSYNSPLHF
V: TRBV7-9; CDR3: CASSLSMTASGNTIYF
V: TRBV5-6; CDR3: CASSLRDGTRDYGYTF
V: TRBV28; CDR3: CASNSRGPQETQYF
V: TRBV30; CDR3: CAWNGHRSEFGAFF
V: TRBV24-1; CDR3: CATSGGTGDGFGEQYF
V: TRBV10-1; CDR3: CASSPRLEETQYF
V: TRBV5-1; CDR3: CASSPPGLAGGNTGELFF
V: TRBV28; CDR3: CASSLYGTGGTGELFF
V: TRBV29-1; CDR3: CSVPTSGLGETQYF
V: TRBV5-1; CDR3: CASSYDREVSGYTF
V: TRBV7-9; CDR3: CASSPIPGQGSNQPQHF
V: TRBV7-9; CDR3: CASVGGQSNEKLFF
V: TRBV7-3; CDR3: CASSFTGGNSNYGYTF
V: TRBV11-2; CDR3: CASSLNNRKTYEQYF
V: TRBV18; CDR3: CASSPGQGIGGEQYF
V: TRBV18; CDR3: CASSPWADQPQHF
V: TRBV5-6; CDR3: CASSPGAGDGYTF
V: TRBV2; CDR3: CASSEGGNYEQYF
V: TRBV15; CDR3: CATSSIRVMNTEAFF
V: TRBV27; CDR3: CASRSTGRISQPQHF
V: TRBV30; CDR3: CAWSWLSNQPQHF
V: TRBV6-5; CDR3: CASSYGGQWGEQYF
V: TRBV12-2; CDR3: CASRLGLAGGQRYNYNEQFF
V: TRBV6-5; CDR3: CASRGTSKNIQYF
V: TRBV6-5; CDR3: CASSSYQETQYF
V: TRBV7-6; CDR3: CASSLTGLELFF
V: TRBV18; CDR3: CASSPLGQGISKLFF
V: TRBV5-8; CDR3: CASSSRDRDLNEQFF
V: TRBV11-2; CDR3: CASSLGLDSKQYF
V: TRBV28; CDR3: CASSWTGTTGELFF
V: TRBV7-9; CDR3: CASSLGGGWETQYF
V: TRBV7-2; CDR3: CASSLGGAAEAFF
V: TRBV19; CDR3: CASSITGNQPQHF
V: TRBV6-9; CDR3: CASNYGTMNEKLFF
V: TRBV10-3; CDR3: CAISEASGGRTDTQYF
V: TRBV5-6; CDR3: CASSLGRDLSSNQPQHF
V: TRBV12-3/TRBV12-4; CDR3: CASSLNSEGKYF
V: TRBV5-1; CDR3: CASSFRTGGNTEAFF
V: TRBV6-4; CDR3: CASSPGTTNYGYTF
V: TRBV9; CDR3: CASSPGQADTEAFF
V: TRBV7-8; CDR3: CASSRLVGQGKNTEAFF
V: TRBV5-6; CDR3: CASSALQGGSEKLFF
V: TRBV10-2; CDR3: CASSESRGGNTIYF
V: TRBV5-6; CDR3: CASSLGVGTGSGYEQYF
V: TRBV25-1; CDR3: CASSERTGLPNQQYF
V: TRBV21-1; CDR3: CASSNTRAGEQFF
V: TRBV28; CDR3: CASITGGGLNQPQHF